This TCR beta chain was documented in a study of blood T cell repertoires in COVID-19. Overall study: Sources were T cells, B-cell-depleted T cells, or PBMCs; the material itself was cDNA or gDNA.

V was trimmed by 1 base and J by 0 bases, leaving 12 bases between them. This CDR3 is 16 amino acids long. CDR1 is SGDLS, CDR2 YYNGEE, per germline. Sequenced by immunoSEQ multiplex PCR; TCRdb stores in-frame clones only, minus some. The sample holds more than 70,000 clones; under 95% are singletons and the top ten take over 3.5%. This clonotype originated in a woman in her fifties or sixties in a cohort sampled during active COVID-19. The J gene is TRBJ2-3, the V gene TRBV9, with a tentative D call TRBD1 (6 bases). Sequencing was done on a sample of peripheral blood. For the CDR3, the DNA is TGTGCCAGCAGCGTAAATTTGCAGGGGAGCACAGATACGCAGTATTTT. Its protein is CASSVNLQGSTDTQYF.